This T cell receptor (beta chain) is from a study of blood T cell repertoires in COVID-19. Study-level information: Samples representing acute and convalescent COVID-19 were sourced from the United States, Italy and Spain.

Germline V gene lookup returns CDR1 GTSNPN and CDR2 SVGIG (reference sequence). This CDR3 contains 13 residues. The ends lost 7 bases at V and 5 bases at J; junction bases unmatched: 5. This table comes from immunoSEQ multiplex PCR, and its TCRdb copy is limited to in-frame clones, with some not included. Among under 250,000 clones, 75% to 90% were seen once, and the ten largest hold about 4.8%. The source material was peripheral blood. The rearrangement uses TRBV30 and TRBJ1-4, with 9 bases fitting TRBD1. The TCR comes from a woman aged 40 to 50 with acute or convalescent COVID-19. For the CDR3, the DNA is TGTGCCTATACAGGGGGCAGGAATGAAAAACTGTTTTTT. Residues: CAYTGGRNEKLFF.